The 24 T cell receptor beta chains given below trace back to one sample, sequenced in a study of identical twins. TCRdb independently ran MiXCR on the 5' RACE reads; one entry per CDR3 protein. The sample lists about 890,000 distinct CDR3 sequences; around an eighth were seen once. The sample also formed part of further work on yellow fever vaccine responses in identical twins.

The sequenced material came from PBMCs. The receptors stem from a young woman in good health.

The chain has TRBV2 and TRBJ2-3, with D possibly TRBD2 on 6 matching bases. CDR3 length: 13 amino acids. Trimming took 10 bases from V and 5 from J, leaving 16 bases between them. The germline gives CDR1 SNHLY, CDR2 FYNNEI. The chain's CDR3 is CATFRLVLDTQYF. Written as DNA, the CDR3 is TGTGCCACATTCAGACTAGTGCTAGATACGCAGTATTTT.

The chain employs TRBV11-2 and TRBJ2-3, with D possibly TRBD2 on 6 matching bases. Per the germline V gene, CDR1 is SGHAT and CDR2 is FQNNGV. Trimming took off 5 bases at V and 0 bases at J, with 18 bases between the two ends. This CDR3 has 17 amino acids. In DNA, the CDR3 is TGTGCCAGCAGCCCCCCGAGGGGTGCGGGGAGCACAGATACGCAGTATTTT. This gives the protein CASSPPRGAGSTDTQYF.

A few counts support this clonotype. The V gene is TRBV28, the J gene TRBJ1-1; D remains ambiguous. Trimming pared 6 bases from V and 1 base from J, leaving 9 bases between. The CDR3 is made up of 13 amino acids. Germline-derived CDR1 and CDR2 are MDHEN and SYDVKM. CDR3 in amino acids: CASSPQQNTEAFF. CDR3 sequence (DNA): TGTGCCAGCAGCCCACAACAGAACACTGAAGCTTTCTTT. Full variable domain (remainder filled in from reference TRBV28 and TRBJ1-1): DVKVTQSSRYLVKRTGEKVFLECVQDMDHENMFWYRQDPGLGLRLIYFSYDVKMKEKGDIPEGYSVSREKKERFSLILESASTNQTSMYLCASSPQQNTEAFFGQGTRLTVV.

This clonotype was found a few times. V and J are TRBV7-9 and TRBJ1-1; the match to TRBD1 covers 10 bases. V was pared by 5 bases and J by 5 bases, with 14 bases of the junction left unmatched. Germline CDR1 reads SEHNR; CDR2 reads FQNEAQ (reference sequence). The CDR3 spans 17 residues. As DNA, the CDR3 is TGTGCCAGCAGCCCCCGACAGGGGGCGCGGGGTTCGACTGAAGCTTTCTTT. Its translation: CASSPRQGARGSTEAFF.

This sequence joins TRBV20-1 and TRBJ1-1, with TRBD1 as a possible D gene (6 bases). With 6 bases removed from V and 4 bases from J, the gap between germline ends came to 21 bases. Germline CDR1 DFQATT, CDR2 SNEGSKA (reference sequence). The CDR3 spans 15 residues. In nucleotides, the CDR3 is TGCAGTGCCGGGAAGCCAGGGGACGTGGGCACTGAAGCTTTCTTT. Protein product: CSAGKPGDVGTEAFF.

There are a few counts of this clonotype. J is TRBJ2-4 and V is TRBV24-1, with unresolved D. Per the germline V gene, CDR1 is KGHDR and CDR2 is SFDVKD. There are 12 residues in the CDR3. V was pared by 1 base and J by 7 bases, with 4 bases between. CDR3 sequence (DNA): TGTGCCACCAGTGATTTTACTAACATTCAGTACTTC. Protein product: CATSDFTNIQYF.

The V call is TRBV28, the J call TRBJ1-6; D perhaps matches TRBD1 (6 bases). V gave up 8 bases and J gave up 4 bases, with 15 bases separating them. Germline CDR1 MDHEN, CDR2 SYDVKM. The CDR3 totals 15 residues. The CDR3 DNA follows: TGTGCCAGCGGGCTCGGACAGCTTTATAATTCACCCCTCCACTTT. Encoded protein: CASGLGQLYNSPLHF.

CDR3 sequence: CASSLGYRGLSYEQYF. CDR3 coding DNA: TGTGCCAGCAGCCTGGGATACAGGGGGCTTTCCTACGAGCAGTACTTC. V is TRBV5-5 and J is TRBJ2-7, with 9 bases lining up with TRBD1. Looked up from germline, CDR1 is SGHKS and CDR2 is YYEKEE (reference sequence). The CDR3 length is 16 residues. Unmatched junction bases numbered 9, after V lost 4 bases and J lost 1 base.

V and J are TRBV6-2 or TRBV6-3 and TRBJ2-2; 9 nucleotides agree with TRBD2. Trimming removed 2 bases from V and 6 bases from J; junction bases left unmatched: 7. CDR1 is MNHEY, CDR2 SVGEGT, per germline. This CDR3 contains 16 residues. The CDR3 loop is CASSYAAGGPSGELFF. DNA for the CDR3: TGTGCCAGCAGTTACGCGGCGGGAGGGCCTTCCGGGGAGCTGTTTTTT.

The genes are TRBV6-6 and TRBJ1-5; no clear D. This CDR3 region has 13 residues. CDR1 is MNHNY, CDR2 SVGAGI, per germline (reference sequence). V was trimmed by 0 bases and J by 6 bases, leaving 6 bases between them. CDR3 DNA: TGTGCCAGCAGTTACTCGTTTTCTCAGCCCCAGCATTTT. Its protein is CASSYSFSQPQHF.

The chain joins TRBV27 to TRBJ2-1; 10 bases match TRBD2. The CDR3 sequence is 14 residues long. Germline V lookup: CDR1 MNHEY, CDR2 SMNVEV (reference sequence). Losses at the gene ends were 5 bases for V and 7 bases for J; bases not matched to a gene: 5. CDR3 in amino acids: CASSSGRVLNEQFF. The DNA of the CDR3 is TGTGCCAGCAGTAGCGGGAGGGTGTTGAATGAGCAGTTCTTC.

V and J are TRBV3-1 and TRBJ2-3; 7 bases agree with TRBD2. The CDR3 extends over 16 amino acids. Germline V gene lookup returns CDR1 LGHDT and CDR2 YNNKEL (reference sequence). Losses at the gene ends were 0 bases for V and 0 bases for J; bases not matched to a gene: 3. CDR3 in amino acids: CASSQESSGSTDTQYF. The CDR3 DNA reads TGTGCCAGCAGCCAAGAGTCTAGCGGAAGCACAGATACGCAGTATTTT.

This rearrangement joins TRBV20-1 to TRBJ2-7; 8 nucleotides agree with TRBD1. Trimming cost V 3 bases and J 3 bases; bases outside gene matches: 7. The CDR3 is 14 residues long. Germline V gene data show CDR1 as DFQATT and CDR2 as SNEGSKA (reference sequence). CDR3 DNA sequence: TGCAGTGCTAGTCGGCAGGGGGCCTTCTACGAGCAGTACTTC. Encoded protein: CSASRQGAFYEQYF.

Ten or more counts support this clonotype. This chain uses TRBV6-1 with TRBJ2-5; 12 nucleotides agree with TRBD2. Germline CDR1 MNHNS, CDR2 SASEGT. V trimming: 5 bases; J trimming: 6 bases; junction bases outside the gene matches: 7. This CDR3 is 15 amino acids long. In DNA form, the CDR3 reads TGTGCCAGCAGTAAGCCGACTAGCGGGGGACAGACCCAGTACTTC. Its translation is CASSKPTSGGQTQYF.

The table lists this clonotype with a few counts. V usage is TRBV7-9 and J usage is TRBJ2-3; 8 bases align to TRBD2. V trimming: 2 bases; J trimming: 2 bases; junction bases outside the gene matches: 9. CDR3 length equals 17 residues. Germline CDR1 reads SEHNR; CDR2 reads FQNEAQ (reference sequence). This CDR3 is CASSLPGTSGDTDTQYF. CDR3 DNA sequence: TGTGCCAGCAGCTTACCTGGTACTAGCGGAGACACAGATACGCAGTATTTT.

The CDR3 reads CSAQFPLGPSGNTIYF. The DNA of the CDR3 is TGCAGTGCTCAATTCCCCCTTGGACCCTCTGGAAACACCATATATTTT. The chain joins TRBV20-1 to TRBJ1-3; no reliable D call. The CDR3 loop spans 16 amino acids. The V gene's germline CDR1 is DFQATT and CDR2 SNEGSKA (reference sequence). V lost 5 bases and J 0 bases, leaving 17 bases between the germline ends.

In this sample, this clonotype turned up many times. The V gene is TRBV9, the J gene TRBJ2-3; D uncertain. CDR1 SGDLS and CDR2 YYNGEE come from the germline V gene. Trimming pared 2 bases from V and 1 base from J, leaving 8 bases between. There are 14 residues in the CDR3. The CDR3 nucleotides read TGTGCCAGCAGCGTCTTCGATGGCACAGATACGCAGTATTTT. This translates into CASSVFDGTDTQYF.

The rearrangement uses TRBV11-3 and TRBJ2-1; 7 positions match TRBD1. With 1 base clipped from V and 0 bases from J, the junction kept 6 bases outside the gene matches. Germline V gene sequence: CDR1 SGHNT, CDR2 YENEEA. The CDR3 runs to 17 residues. In DNA form, the CDR3 reads TGTGCCAGCAGCTTAGGGGACAGATTCAGCTCCTACAATGAGCAGTTCTTC. Translated, it gives CASSLGDRFSSYNEQFF.

The chain links TRBV20-1 to TRBJ2-3, with 7 bases lining up with TRBD2. The V segment lost 4 bases and the J segment 5 bases; nucleotides outside the gene matches: 9. The CDR3 has 14 residues. Germline V gene sequence: CDR1 DFQATT, CDR2 SNEGSKA (reference sequence). Written as DNA, the CDR3 is TGCAGTGCTAAAGCGGGGCCCTGGGGAGATACGCAGTATTTT. Protein product: CSAKAGPWGDTQYF.

The chain has TRBV6-1 and TRBJ2-7, with D unresolved. This CDR3 region has 16 residues. Trimming took off 3 bases at V and 4 bases at J, with 19 bases between the two ends. CDR1 is MNHNS and CDR2 is SASEGT in the germline V gene. CDR3 protein: CASSEVRGSSGYEQYF. The DNA of the CDR3 is TGTGCCAGCAGTGAGGTTCGCGGATCCTCTGGGTACGAGCAGTACTTC.

This clonotype was seen only a few times. The chain recombines TRBV5-1 with TRBJ2-3, with D perhaps TRBD1 or TRBD2 (5 bases each). Germline V gene sequence: CDR1 SGHRS, CDR2 YFSETQ. The V gene lost 3 bases and the J gene lost 2 bases, with 10 bases spanning the gap. The CDR3 is 14 residues long. In DNA, the CDR3 is TGCGCCAGCAGCTCCGGGGCCCTCACAGATACGCAGTATTTT. Its translation: CASSSGALTDTQYF. The full variable domain, its missing parts supplied by reference TRBV5-1 and TRBJ2-3, is KAGVTQTPRYLIKTRGQQVTLSCSPISGHRSVSWYQQTPGQGLQFLFEYFSETQRNKGNFPGRFSGRQFSNSRSEMNVSTLELGDSALYLCASSSGALTDTQYFGPGTRLTVL.

A few counts support this clonotype. The CDR3, as DNA: TGTGCCATCGGACAGAGAGCCTCCTACAATGAGCAGTTCTTC. It is translated as CAIGQRASYNEQFF. The chain recombines TRBV5-4 with TRBJ2-1; weak D call: TRBD1 (6 bases). Deletions cut 9 bases from V and 0 bases from J, with 13 bases between. From germline, CDR1 is SGHNT and CDR2 YYREEE (reference sequence). This CDR3 is 14 amino acids long.

This clonotype came up a few times. V usage is TRBV29-1 and J usage is TRBJ2-3, with unresolved D. The CDR3 totals 13 residues. The germline V gene has CDR1 SQVTM and CDR2 ANQGSEA. Trimming removed 4 bases at V and 2 bases at J, with 10 bases between. The CDR3 reads CSVVPFYTDTQYF. DNA of the CDR3: TGCAGCGTTGTTCCGTTCTACACAGATACGCAGTATTTT.

The chain recombines TRBV10-2 with TRBJ2-7, with D possibly matching TRBD2 (5 bases). Between the trimmed V and J ends, which lost 3 bases and 1 base, there was a span of 10 bases. Germline CDR1 and CDR2: WSHSY and SAAADI. CDR3 size: 14 residues. CDR3 sequence reads: CASSEAEGSYEQYV. The CDR3 DNA is TGCGCCAGCAGTGAAGCAGAGGGATCCTACGAGCAGTACGTC.